The clone carrying this T cell receptor beta chain has more than one count but fewer than ten. The sample is drawn from a study of regulatory T cells in long-lasting Graves disease. Time point meaning: newly diagnosed GD, antithyroid drugs for less than 3 months. With RNA extracted from PBMCs as input, the TCR library was made. Arm-PCR with iRepertoire HTBI primers amplified the CDR3 regions for these TCR beta libraries. TCRdb independently ran MiXCR on the multiplex PCR reads; one entry per CDR3 protein. The sample includes 500,000 or so distinct CDR3 sequences, 12% to 15% of them seen just once. The CDR3 spans 13 residues. V lost 1 base and J lost 6, with 9 bases in between. Germline CDR1 SEHNR, CDR2 FQNEAQ (reference sequence). The same data also went into a second study, on T cells in Graves' hyperthyroidism and ophthalmopathy.

The clonotype was recovered from a woman aged 45 to 65 with Graves disease. The material was peripheral blood mononuclear cells (PBMCs), obtained at new diagnosis, from a patient treated with antithyroid drugs. The chain recombines TRBV7-9 with TRBJ1-1; unclear D gene. The CDR3 coding sequence is TGTGCCAGCAGCTTAGTCGATGGGGCTGAAGCTTTCTTT. Encoded protein: CASSLVDGAEAFF.